Below, 24 T cell receptor beta chains from the same sample are listed, as sequenced in a study of T cell responses to AZD1222 COVID-19 vaccine. Repertoires were generated with immunoSEQ multiplex PCR, while TCRdb's copy carries only in-frame clones and drops some. The sample has 110,000 or so clones, 80% to 90% seen once. Source: peripheral blood, taken 28 days after the second AZD1222 dose. The receptors stem from an adult who received the AZD1222 COVID-19 vaccine.

The J gene is TRBJ1-2, the V gene TRBV27; D perhaps matches TRBD1 (5 bases). The length of the CDR3 is 15 residues. The germline V and J ends were trimmed by 6 bases and 5 bases, with 19 bases remaining between them. Germline assignment: CDR1 MNHEY and CDR2 SMNVEV (reference sequence). As DNA, the CDR3 is TGTGCCAGCAGCCCCTCGGAGGGACGGACTTATGGCTACACCTTC. Amino acid sequence: CASSPSEGRTYGYTF.

This clone has a single count. The chain joins TRBV25-1 to TRBJ1-1; D is undetermined. CDR1 and CDR2 from the germline V gene are MGHDK and SYGVNS. Trimming removed 5 bases from V and 0 bases from J, with 10 bases in between. The CDR3 sequence is 14 residues long. CDR3 nucleotides: TGTGCCAGCAGTCCCGGAAGGTTGAACACTGAAGCTTTCTTT. Protein sequence: CASSPGRLNTEAFF. Looking up the rest from reference TRBV25-1 and TRBJ1-1 gives the full variable domain: EADIYQTPRYLVIGTGKKITLECSQTMGHDKMYWYQQDPGMELHLIHYSYGVNSTEKGDLSSESTVSRIRTEHFPLTLESARPSHTSQYLCASSPGRLNTEAFFGQGTRLTVV.

J is TRBJ2-5 and V is TRBV5-4; perhaps TRBD1 as D (6 bases). Germline V gene lookup returns CDR1 SGHNT and CDR2 YYREEE (reference sequence). There are 14 residues in the CDR3. The V end lost 1 base, the J end lost 4 bases, and 11 bases lay between the germline ends. CDR3 in DNA: TGTGCCAGCAGCTTGCAGGGGATACGAGAGACCCAGTACTTC. Its protein is CASSLQGIRETQYF.

This chain uses TRBV11-2 with TRBJ2-5; TRBD2 matches 8 bases. CDR1 and CDR2 from the germline V gene are SGHAT and FQNNGV. The CDR3 consists of 15 residues. The J segment lost 2 bases and the V segment lost 9 bases, leaving 11 bases of the junction unmatched. The CDR3 region is CASAGGDLRQETQYF. CDR3 sequence (DNA): TGTGCCAGTGCGGGAGGTGATTTGCGGCAAGAGACCCAGTACTTC.

This chain joins TRBV3-1 (or the pseudogene TRBV3-2) and TRBJ2-5; TRBD1 aligns across 10 bases. The ends lost 1 base at V and 5 bases at J; junction bases unmatched: 10. The CDR3 is made up of 17 amino acids. CDR1 and CDR2 (germline): LGHDT, YNNKEL (reference sequence). The chain's CDR3 is CASSQVTWTGGRETQYF. The CDR3, as DNA: TGTGCCAGCAGCCAAGTGACTTGGACAGGGGGACGGGAGACCCAGTACTTC.

The chain employs TRBV6-5 and TRBJ1-1, with 7 bases identical to TRBD1. Looked up from germline, CDR1 is MNHEY and CDR2 is SVGAGI. This CDR3 region has 15 residues. V shed 6 bases, J shed 4 bases, and the junction held 11 bases outside the gene matches. CDR3 residues: CASSTDRAMGTEAFF. The CDR3 nucleotides read TGTGCCAGCAGCACCGACAGGGCGATGGGCACTGAAGCTTTCTTT.

This chain joins TRBV15 and TRBJ1-3; D uncertain. The length of the CDR3 is 14 residues. Germline assignment: CDR1 LNHNV and CDR2 YYDKDF (reference sequence). V lost 11 bases and J lost 0, with 14 bases in between. As DNA, the CDR3 is TGTGCCGCGGGCGGGAGGAACTCTGGAAACACCATATATTTT. Its translation is CAAGGRNSGNTIYF.

This clone turned up a few times. The J gene is TRBJ2-7, the V gene TRBV19; D possibly matches TRBD1 or TRBD2 (5 bases each). V shed 0 bases and J shed 3 bases, with 12 bases lying between them. Per the germline V gene, CDR1 is LNHDA and CDR2 is SQIVND (reference sequence). This CDR3 contains 15 residues. The CDR3 DNA follows: TGTGCCAGTAGTATAGATCGGGGCCGACTCTACGAGCAGTACTTC. Protein: CASSIDRGRLYEQYF.

A single count supports this clone. The chain recombines TRBV7-8 with TRBJ2-7; 10 bases align to TRBD2. Germline lookup yields CDR1 SGHVS and CDR2 FQNEAQ. V dropped 1 base and J dropped 4; count of bases not matched to a gene: 10. CDR3 length: 17 amino acids. CDR3 DNA sequence: TGTGCCAGCAGCTTAGTTAGTTTGGCTAGCGGGAGTTACGAGCAGTACTTC. Protein sequence: CASSLVSLASGSYEQYF.

The chain recombines TRBV29-1 with TRBJ2-5, with TRBD1 as a possible D gene (6 bases). The V gene lost 5 bases and the J gene lost 13 bases, with 32 bases spanning the gap. Per germline, CDR1 SQVTM and CDR2 ANQGSEA. This CDR3 has 16 residues. CDR3 amino acids: CSVNLGQTLRDPPPYF. DNA for the CDR3: TGCAGCGTTAACTTAGGACAGACCTTAAGAGACCCCCCCCCGTACTTC.

This rearrangement joins TRBV7-8 to TRBJ1-5; D is undetermined. Germline V CDR1 and CDR2: SGHVS, FQNEAQ. V was cut by 0 bases and J by 0 bases, with 6 bases left in between. The CDR3 extends over 15 amino acids. CDR3 sequence reads: CASSLAVISNQPQHF. The CDR3 region has the DNA TGTGCCAGCAGCTTAGCGGTAATTAGCAATCAGCCCCAGCATTTT. Drawing the rest from reference TRBV7-8 and TRBJ1-5, the complete variable domain is GAGVSQSPRYKVAKRGQDVALRCDPISGHVSLFWYQQALGQGPEFLTYFQNEAQLDKSGLPSDRFFAERPEGSVSTLKIQRTQQEDSAVYLCASSLAVISNQPQHFGDGTRLSIL.

On this clone: Other DNA sequences from this sample encode an identical CDR3 as well. V gene TRBV19 combines with J gene TRBJ1-1; D may be TRBD1 (5 bases). This CDR3 has 14 amino acids. Trimming stripped 4 bases from V and 3 bases from J, with 12 bases between. CDR1 and CDR2 (germline): LNHDA, SQIVND (reference sequence). The CDR3 DNA reads as TGTGCCAGTAGTAGTACTGGGGGGGACACTGAAGCTTTCTTT. Amino acid sequence: CASSSTGGDTEAFF.

V gene TRBV4-2 combines with J gene TRBJ1-1; possibly TRBD1 for D (6 bases). CDR1 is LGHNA and CDR2 is YNFKEQ in the germline V gene. CDR3 size: 17 residues. V lost 1 base to trimming and J lost 0 bases, with 15 bases between them. The CDR3 is CASSQVAAGALNTEAFF. For the CDR3, the DNA is TGTGCCAGCAGCCAAGTTGCGGCAGGGGCCTTGAACACTGAAGCTTTCTTT.

This clone occurred once. The gene calls are TRBV27 and TRBJ1-6; the D gene is possibly TRBD1 (5 bases). Per the germline V gene, CDR1 is MNHEY and CDR2 is SMNVEV (reference sequence). Trimming left V 3 bases short and J 1 base short, with 7 bases between. CDR3 length: 15 amino acids. Here the CDR3 reads CASSLRGSYNSPLHF. The CDR3 DNA sequence: TGTGCCAGCAGTTTGCGGGGGTCCTATAATTCACCCCTCCACTTT.

The chain couples TRBV5-1 to TRBJ1-4; D is perhaps TRBD1 (5 bases). CDR1 is SGHRS and CDR2 is YFSETQ in the germline V gene. The CDR3 has 13 residues. Trimming took off 4 bases at V and 8 bases at J, with 12 bases between the two ends. CDR3 DNA: TGCGCCAGCAGCACCAGGGTTGGAGAAAAACTGTTTTTT. This encodes CASSTRVGEKLFF.

The J gene is TRBJ2-3, the V gene TRBV7-9; D uncertain. The V gene lost 7 bases and the J gene lost 0 bases, with 8 bases spanning the gap. Looked up from germline, CDR1 is SEHNR and CDR2 is FQNEAQ (reference sequence). This CDR3 is 13 amino acids long. As DNA, the CDR3 is TGTGCCAGCACCCAAATCAGCACAGATACGCAGTATTTT. This encodes CASTQISTDTQYF.

This chain uses TRBV11-2 with TRBJ1-4; D unresolved. Germline loops: CDR1 SGHAT, CDR2 FQNNGV. The CDR3 loop spans 16 amino acids. V was cut by 6 bases and J by 0 bases, with 14 bases left in between. The CDR3 loop reads CASSGFVLATNEKLFF. CDR3 coding DNA: TGTGCCAGCAGTGGATTTGTATTGGCAACTAATGAAAAACTGTTTTTT.

V is TRBV18 and J is TRBJ2-1; 10 nucleotides line up with TRBD1. V trimming: 3 bases; J trimming: 7 bases; junction bases outside the gene matches: 6. The CDR3 loop spans 15 amino acids. Germline V lookup: CDR1 KGHSH, CDR2 LQKENI. CDR3 sequence: CASSPGQGFRNEQFF. The CDR3 DNA is TGTGCCAGCTCACCGGGACAGGGGTTTAGGAATGAGCAGTTCTTC. Full variable domain (missing parts from reference TRBV18 and TRBJ2-1): NAGVMQNPRHLVRRRGQEARLRCSPMKGHSHVYWYRQLPEEGLKFMVYLQKENIIDESGMPKERFSAEFPKEGPSILRIQQVVRGDSAAYFCASSPGQGFRNEQFFGPGTRLTVL.

The table lists this clone with a count of one. The V call is TRBV20-1, the J call TRBJ1-1; no reliable D call. V gave up 3 bases and J gave up 5 bases, with 13 bases separating them. Germline V gene lookup returns CDR1 DFQATT and CDR2 SNEGSKA (reference sequence). The CDR3 consists of 13 residues. The CDR3 sequence: CSASRQPGTEAFF. The CDR3 DNA reads TGCAGTGCTAGTAGGCAACCGGGAACTGAAGCTTTCTTT.

V and J are TRBV11-3 and TRBJ2-5; 9 nucleotides align to TRBD2. The junction had 7 bases not matched to a gene; V was cut back by 1 base and J by 4 bases. The length of the CDR3 is 16 residues. Germline CDR1 is SGHNT and CDR2 is YENEEA. CDR3 region: CASSLGRGTSSETQYF. The CDR3 nucleotides read TGTGCCAGCAGCTTAGGTCGCGGGACTAGCTCAGAGACCCAGTACTTC.

The DNA of the CDR3 is TGTGCCTGGAGTGTGCAGGGGTTGTACTCGGCTGAAGCTTTCTTT. This translates into CAWSVQGLYSAEAFF. The rearrangement joins TRBV30 to TRBJ1-1, with D maybe TRBD1 (6 bases). This CDR3 has 15 residues. V was cut by 0 bases and J by 6 bases, with 17 bases left in between. Germline values: CDR1 GTSNPN, CDR2 SVGIG (reference sequence).

This chain joins TRBV28 and TRBJ2-5; the match to TRBD2 covers 10 bases. This CDR3 is 18 amino acids long. V lost 6 bases and J lost 5; bases outside the gene matches: 18. CDR1 is MDHEN and CDR2 is SYDVKM in the germline V gene. CDR3 sequence (DNA): TGTGCCAGCAGCGGGAGGACGATAGCGGGAGGAATTGGGGAGACCCAGTACTTC. Its translation is CASSGRTIAGGIGETQYF. Using reference TRBV28 and TRBJ2-5 for the parts outside the CDR3, the full variable domain is DVKVTQSSRYLVKRTGEKVFLECVQDMDHENMFWYRQDPGLGLRLIYFSYDVKMKEKGDIPEGYSVSREKKERFSLILESASTNQTSMYLCASSGRTIAGGIGETQYFGPGTRLLVL.

The J gene is TRBJ2-5, the V gene TRBV19; 8 nucleotides agree with TRBD1. With V trimmed by 4 bases and J by 5 bases, 9 bases remained unmatched. Germline V gene sequence: CDR1 LNHDA, CDR2 SQIVND (reference sequence). This CDR3 has 15 residues. The CDR3 loop is CASSTPRGLGETQYF. In DNA form, the CDR3 reads TGTGCCAGTAGTACCCCCAGGGGGCTAGGGGAGACCCAGTACTTC.

The chain is built from TRBV2 and TRBJ2-6, with 8 positions matching TRBD1. The V and J ends lost 6 bases and 2 bases, in that order; junction bases with no gene match: 6. The CDR3 is made up of 16 amino acids. Germline CDR1 SNHLY, CDR2 FYNNEI. CDR3 in amino acids: CASSGTGGPGANVLTF. The CDR3 nucleotides are TGTGCCAGCAGCGGGACAGGAGGGCCTGGGGCCAACGTCCTGACTTTC.